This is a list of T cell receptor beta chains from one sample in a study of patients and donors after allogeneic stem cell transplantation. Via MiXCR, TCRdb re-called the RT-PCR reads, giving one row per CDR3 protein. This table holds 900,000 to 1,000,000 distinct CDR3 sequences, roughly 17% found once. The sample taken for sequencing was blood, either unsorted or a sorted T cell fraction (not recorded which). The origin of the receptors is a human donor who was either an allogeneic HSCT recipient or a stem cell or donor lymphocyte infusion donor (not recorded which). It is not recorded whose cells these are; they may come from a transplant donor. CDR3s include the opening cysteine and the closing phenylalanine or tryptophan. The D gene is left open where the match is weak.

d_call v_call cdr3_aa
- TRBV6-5 CASSYSTGGPGNTIYF
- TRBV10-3 CAISDRSVFETQYF
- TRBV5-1 CASSLDSPYEQYF
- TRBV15 CATSRESRYSNQPQHF
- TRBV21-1 CASSKEGTGAYEQYF
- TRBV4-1 CASSQVTDTDTQYF
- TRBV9 CASSVQPMNTEAFF
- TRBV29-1 CSVDTGETQYF
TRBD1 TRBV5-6 CASLSPGQGNTEAFF
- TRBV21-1 CASSNGEAFF